The 27 T cell receptor beta chains below were found in one sample sequenced in a study of blood T cell repertoires in COVID-19. Here immunoSEQ multiplex PCR was the method, and the copy in TCRdb shows in-frame clones only, minus some. The sample gives about 97,000 clones, about 83% of which show up once; less than 20% is in the top ten. The sequenced material came from peripheral blood. The receptors were gathered from a human donor in a cohort sampled during active COVID-19.

CDR3 in DNA: TGTGCCAGCAGTTTCGACAGGGGCCGCTACACCTTC. As protein: CASSFDRGRYTF. This chain joins TRBV6-5 and TRBJ1-2; TRBD1 agrees at 8 bases. CDR3 length: 12 residues. CDR1 MNHEY and CDR2 SVGAGI come from the germline V gene. Germline trimming cut 4 bases from V and 9 bases from J; bases unmatched to any gene: 4.

The chain has TRBV6-6 and TRBJ2-1; 10 nucleotides match TRBD2. This CDR3 is built from 15 residues. J was trimmed by 0 bases and V by 9 bases; bases with no gene match: 5. CDR1 MNHNY and CDR2 SVGAGI come from the germline V gene (reference sequence). The chain's CDR3 is CASQAGGPSYNEQFF. CDR3 coding DNA: TGTGCCAGTCAAGCGGGAGGGCCCTCCTACAATGAGCAGTTCTTC.

The chain links TRBV15 to TRBJ1-1; D might be TRBD1 (6 bases). CDR1 and CDR2 from the germline V gene are LNHNV and YYDKDF (reference sequence). The V end was cut by 1 base, the J end by 1 base, with 13 bases between. The CDR3 is made up of 16 amino acids. The CDR3 DNA sequence: TGTGCCACCAGCAGAGGAGGGCCAGGGGCGAACACTGAAGCTTTCTTT. Translation: CATSRGGPGANTEAFF.

V is TRBV14 and J is TRBJ1-1, with D hard to call. Per the germline V gene, CDR1 is SGHDN and CDR2 is FVKESK. This CDR3 is built from 17 residues. V was pared by 3 bases and J by 2 bases, with 19 bases between. Here the CDR3 DNA reads TGTGCCAGCAGCCACTCCCGGATTGACTTCCAAAACACTGAAGCTTTCTTT. Its protein product is CASSHSRIDFQNTEAFF.

The gene calls are TRBV5-5 and TRBJ1-1, with no clear D. CDR1 SGHKS and CDR2 YYEKEE come from the germline V gene (reference sequence). This CDR3 comprises 15 residues. V was cut by 0 bases and J by 0 bases, with 9 bases left in between. CDR3 loop: CASSLAGLLNTEAFF. CDR3 bases: TGTGCCAGCAGCTTGGCCGGACTCCTGAACACTGAAGCTTTCTTT.

The J gene is TRBJ2-7, the V gene TRBV21-1; the tabulated D call, TRBD2, remains unverified against the DNA. TRBV21-1 is listed as a pseudogene. CDR3 length: 18 amino acids. CDR3: CASSKGFRCGSPDYEQYF. In nucleotides, the CDR3 is TGTGCCAGCAGCAAAGGTTTTCGGTGCGGCTCCCCGGACTACGAGCAGTACTTC.

The rearrangement links TRBV6-5 to TRBJ1-2, with 8 positions matching TRBD1. The CDR3 covers 14 residues. V lost 8 bases to trimming and J lost 4 bases; unmatched junction nucleotides: 9. Germline-derived CDR1 and CDR2 are MNHEY and SVGAGI. The CDR3 is CASVDRDYGYGYTF. Here the CDR3 DNA reads TGTGCCAGCGTGGACAGGGATTATGGCTATGGCTACACCTTC.

This clone was seen more than once but under ten times. This CDR3 is also generated by other DNA sequences in the sample. The CDR3 reads CASSEVAYEQYF. The CDR3 DNA sequence: TGTGCCAGCAGTGAGGTAGCCTACGAGCAGTACTTC. This chain joins TRBV6-1 and TRBJ2-7, with unresolved D. Germline assignment: CDR1 MNHNS and CDR2 SASEGT. The CDR3 has 12 amino acids. The V end lost 3 bases, the J end lost 2 bases, and 5 bases lay between the germline ends.

The chain joins TRBV6-1 to TRBJ2-7; the D gene is possibly TRBD1 (5 bases). V was pared by 3 bases and J by 2 bases, with 8 bases between. Germline CDR1 and CDR2: MNHNS and SASEGT. The CDR3 contains 13 residues. This chain's CDR3 is CASSDRGPYEQYF. In DNA, the CDR3 is TGTGCCAGCAGTGATAGGGGCCCCTACGAGCAGTACTTC.

This chain joins TRBV9 and TRBJ2-2; TRBD2 agrees at 8 bases. V was clipped by 0 bases and J by 6 bases; unmatched bases: 4. Per germline, CDR1 SGDLS and CDR2 YYNGEE. This CDR3 comprises 15 residues. In DNA form, the CDR3 reads TGTGCCAGCAGCGTAGTAGGGGGACTAGCCGGGGAGCTGTTTTTT. It specifies CASSVVGGLAGELFF. Using reference TRBV9 and TRBJ2-2 for the parts outside the CDR3, the full variable domain is DSGVTQTPKHLITATGQRVTLRCSPRSGDLSVYWYQQSLDQGLQFLIQYYNGEERAKGNILERFSAQQFPDLHSELNLSSLELGDSALYFCASSVVGGLAGELFFGEGSRLTVL.

The V gene is TRBV6-2 or TRBV6-3, the J gene TRBJ2-1; TRBD2 matches at 7 bases. Germline V lookup: CDR1 MNHEY, CDR2 SVGEGT. V trimming: 5 bases; J trimming: 2 bases; junction bases outside the gene matches: 6. The CDR3 has 15 amino acids. CDR3 nucleotides: TGTGCCAGCAGTCTCAGGGAGGGAGCCTACAATGAGCAGTTCTTC. Protein sequence: CASSLREGAYNEQFF.

The chain joins TRBV27 to TRBJ2-3, with D possibly matching TRBD1 (6 bases). V lost 11 bases and J lost 0, with 36 bases in between. The CDR3 spans 21 residues. CDR1 MNHEY and CDR2 SMNVEV come from the germline V gene (reference sequence). CDR3 in DNA: TGTGCCGCAGCCTTCACCAACCTCCGGGACAATCCCGACCCTAGCACAGATACGCAGTATTTT. Translated, it gives CAAAFTNLRDNPDPSTDTQYF.

The table lists this clone with a count of one. This chain joins TRBV24-1 and TRBJ1-2; 12 bases are a match to TRBD1. The V gene end was trimmed by 4 bases and the J gene end by 8 bases; junction bases not matched to a gene: 13. The CDR3 runs 17 residues. Germline-derived CDR1 and CDR2 are KGHDR and SFDVKD. CDR3 in amino acids: CATSETAGTGGRGGYTF. The CDR3 DNA follows: TGTGCCACCAGTGAAACTGCCGGGACAGGGGGCCGAGGAGGCTACACCTTC.

The count of this clone is one. The rearrangement links TRBV19 to TRBJ2-6, with D maybe TRBD1 (5 bases). Germline CDR1 is LNHDA and CDR2 is SQIVND (reference sequence). This CDR3 comprises 17 residues. V lost 5 bases, J lost 1 base, and 15 bases lay in between. CDR3 DNA sequence: TGTGCCAGTAGTTCGACAGAACTACGGTCTGGGGCCAACGTCCTGACTTTC. Encoded protein: CASSSTELRSGANVLTF.

The rearrangement joins TRBV27 to TRBJ1-5; TRBD1 matches at 8 bases. CDR1 is MNHEY and CDR2 is SMNVEV in the germline V gene (reference sequence). Trimming took 3 bases from V and 5 from J; bases not matched to a gene: 3. The length of the CDR3 is 14 residues. CDR3 sequence: CASSLQGAHQPQHF. CDR3 sequence (DNA): TGTGCCAGCAGTTTGCAGGGGGCTCATCAGCCCCAGCATTTT.

This chain links TRBV5-6 with TRBJ1-1, with a tentative D call TRBD1 (5 bases). Germline CDR1 is SGHDT and CDR2 is YYEEEE. The CDR3 is made up of 15 amino acids. Trimming took off 5 bases at V and 0 bases at J, with 14 bases between the two ends. The CDR3: CASRLGQGLNTEAFF. Written as DNA, the CDR3 is TGTGCCAGCAGATTAGGTCAGGGCCTGAACACTGAAGCTTTCTTT.

This clone occurred many times. The chain uses TRBV2 and TRBJ2-2; 10 nucleotides align to TRBD2. The CDR3 extends over 16 amino acids. V was clipped by 1 base and J by 1 base; unmatched bases: 0. Germline CDR1 SNHLY, CDR2 FYNNEI. The CDR3 DNA sequence: TGTGCCAGCAGTGAAGGGACTAGCGGGAACACCGGGGAGCTGTTTTTT. This gives the protein CASSEGTSGNTGELFF.

This chain connects TRBV12-3 or TRBV12-4 to TRBJ2-3; D perhaps matches TRBD2 (5 bases). There are 13 residues in the CDR3. The V gene lost 6 bases and the J gene lost 6 bases, with 13 bases spanning the gap. This CDR3 is CASSQTRTDTQYF. The CDR3 DNA follows: TGTGCCAGCAGCCAAACTAGAACGGATACGCAGTATTTT.

This clone was observed once. V gene TRBV5-1 combines with J gene TRBJ1-2, with TRBD1 matching 8 bases. The CDR3 contains 15 residues. Germline assignment: CDR1 SGHRS and CDR2 YFSETQ. Trimming at V came to 7 bases and at J to 5 bases, leaving 13 bases not matched to a gene. Here the CDR3 DNA reads TGCGCCAGCGCTACGGGACAGGAGGGATGGTATGGCTACACCTTC. This gives the protein CASATGQEGWYGYTF.

V is TRBV10-3 and J is TRBJ2-3; 10 bases match TRBD2. Germline lookup yields CDR1 ENHRY and CDR2 SYGVKD. The trim removed 7 bases at V and 8 bases at J, leaving 6 bases unmatched. The CDR3 contains 13 residues. The CDR3 nucleotides read TGTGCCATCAAGGAACTAGCGGGGCCTACGCAGTATTTT. It yields the protein CAIKELAGPTQYF.

The V and J genes are TRBV5-1 and TRBJ2-5; 7 bases align to TRBD1. The CDR3 has 14 amino acids. J gave up 3 bases and V 5 bases, and 7 bases lay outside the gene matches. Germline V lookup: CDR1 SGHRS, CDR2 YFSETQ. CDR3 DNA sequence: TGCGCCAGCAGGGGCGGCAGGGGGAAAGAGACCCAGTACTTC. The encoded protein is CASRGGRGKETQYF.

The chain recombines TRBV7-2 with TRBJ2-7; TRBD1 matches 8 bases. The trim removed 5 bases at V and 1 base at J, leaving 4 bases unmatched. Looked up from germline, CDR1 is SGHTA and CDR2 is FQGNSA. This CDR3 has 14 residues. The CDR3 DNA reads as TGTGCCAGCAGCAACCGACAGGGGTCCTACGAGCAGTACTTC. It is translated as CASSNRQGSYEQYF.

This chain joins TRBV5-4 and TRBJ2-3; 7 bases match TRBD2. The CDR3 has 17 amino acids. V dropped 1 base and J dropped 0; count of bases not matched to a gene: 8. In germline, CDR1 is SGHNT, CDR2 YYREEE (reference sequence). CDR3 nucleotide sequence: TGTGCCAGCAGCTTGCCCCCGCGGGGAGGGAGCACAGATACGCAGTATTTT. Translating it yields CASSLPPRGGSTDTQYF.

This sequence joins TRBV6-2 or TRBV6-3 and TRBJ2-6; possible D gene TRBD2, 5 bases. The V gene's germline CDR1 is MNHEY and CDR2 SVGEGT. V lost 2 bases and J lost 3, with 8 bases in between. The CDR3 is 15 amino acids. CDR3 sequence: CASSYDGSGANVLTF. CDR3 in DNA: TGTGCCAGCAGTTACGATGGGAGTGGGGCCAACGTCCTGACTTTC.

V is TRBV10-1 and J is TRBJ2-1, with 12 bases fitting TRBD2. With V trimmed by 2 bases and J by 6 bases, 2 bases remained unmatched. The germline V gene encodes CDR1 WNHNN and CDR2 SYGVQD (reference sequence). The CDR3 loop spans 15 amino acids. CDR3 loop: CASSEGTSGFNEQFF. CDR3 nucleotide sequence: TGCGCCAGCAGTGAGGGGACTAGCGGGTTCAATGAGCAGTTCTTC.

The chain combines TRBV6-5 with TRBJ1-1; D call uncertain. The CDR3 is made up of 13 amino acids. The V gene lost 7 bases and the J gene lost 1 base, with 10 bases spanning the gap. CDR1 is MNHEY and CDR2 is SVGAGI in the germline V gene. The CDR3 DNA sequence: TGTGCCAGCAAACGCGGGTCGAACACTGAAGCTTTCTTT. Protein: CASKRGSNTEAFF.

The V gene is TRBV7-2, the J gene TRBJ2-7; 9 bases agree with TRBD1. Germline V gene data show CDR1 as SGHTA and CDR2 as FQGNSA. V was clipped by 4 bases and J by 2 bases; unmatched bases: 3. This CDR3 is 14 amino acids long. The CDR3 DNA is TGTGCCAGCAGCTCACAGGGGGCCGCCTACGAGCAGTACTTC. This sequence encodes CASSSQGAAYEQYF.